Reported below is one T cell receptor beta chain. These data come from a study of blood T cells in healthy people across ages. Each donor was a healthy Caucasian individual from Russia, aged about 6 to 90. Isolating PBMCs gave at least 7 million of these cells per sample. A second PCR, run for about 7 to 11 cycles, used a sample-barcoded 5' primer plus a J-beta primer mix. TCRdb reprocessed the 5' RACE reads with MiXCR, giving one entry per CDR3 protein. This table has over 1.5 million distinct CDR3 sequences, about 50% appearing once. V was pared by 5 bases and J by 4 bases, with 15 bases between. The CDR3 has 16 residues. CDR1 MNHEY and CDR2 SVGEGT come from the germline V gene.

Sequenced sample: blood. This receptor was obtained from a woman between 40 and 50 years old in good health. This chain uses TRBV6-2 or TRBV6-3 with TRBJ2-6; D is ambiguous. DNA of the CDR3: TGTGCCAGCAGTCGACTGACGGTCAAGGGGGCCAACGTCCTGACTTTC. Translating it yields CASSRLTVKGANVLTF.